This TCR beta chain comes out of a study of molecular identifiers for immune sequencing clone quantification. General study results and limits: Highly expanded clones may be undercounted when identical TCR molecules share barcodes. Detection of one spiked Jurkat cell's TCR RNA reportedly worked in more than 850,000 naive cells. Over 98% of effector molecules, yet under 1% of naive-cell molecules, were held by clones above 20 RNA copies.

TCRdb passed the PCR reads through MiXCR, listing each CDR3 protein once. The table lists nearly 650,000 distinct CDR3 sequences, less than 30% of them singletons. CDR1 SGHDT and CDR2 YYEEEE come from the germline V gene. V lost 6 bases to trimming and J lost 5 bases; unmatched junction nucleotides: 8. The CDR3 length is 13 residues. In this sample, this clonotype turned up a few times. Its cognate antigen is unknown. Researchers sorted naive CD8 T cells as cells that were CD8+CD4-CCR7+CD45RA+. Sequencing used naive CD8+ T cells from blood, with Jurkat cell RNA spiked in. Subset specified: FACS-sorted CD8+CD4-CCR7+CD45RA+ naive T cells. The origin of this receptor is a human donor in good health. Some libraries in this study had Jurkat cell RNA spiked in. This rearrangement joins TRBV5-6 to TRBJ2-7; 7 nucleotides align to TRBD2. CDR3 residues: CASNPSGANEQYF. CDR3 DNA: TGTGCCAGCAATCCGAGCGGGGCCAACGAGCAGTACTTC.